This TCR beta chain appears in the sequencing data of a study of T cells in Graves' hyperthyroidism and ophthalmopathy. Overall study: Peripheral blood was secured at the point of initial diagnosis, before any treatment.

Whole-study findings and limits: Stable hyperthyroidism was separated from ophthalmopathy by a model based on 13 V-J features.

This clonotype was counted many times. The antigen is undetermined. V was shortened by 6 bases and J by 3 bases, with 21 bases between the two germline ends. The CDR3 consists of 16 residues. Germline V gene lookup returns CDR1 SGHVS and CDR2 FQNEAQ. The investigators amplified TCR beta CDR3 regions from RNA transcripts. An initial round of RT-PCR targeting the TCR CDR3 relied on the HTBI primer set. In TCRdb, the multiplex PCR reads were re-called with MiXCR into one record per CDR3 protein. This table has about 160,000 distinct CDR3 sequences, around 8.9% appearing once. Uncontrolled infection, other autoimmune disease, pregnancy or lactation barred patients from enrollment. Ahead of any ophthalmopathy symptoms, the blood sample was obtained at the first diagnosis of hyperthyroidism.

The chain links TRBV7-8 to TRBJ2-7; TRBD2 is a possible D gene (6 bases). The receptor was isolated from a woman aged 18-29 years with Graves' hyperthyroidism that later progressed to Graves' ophthalmopathy. Input material: blood. CDR3 sequence: CASSYTPGPRGYEQYF. For the CDR3, the DNA is TGTGCCAGCAGTTACACTCCGGGACCGCGGGGCTACGAGCAGTACTTC.